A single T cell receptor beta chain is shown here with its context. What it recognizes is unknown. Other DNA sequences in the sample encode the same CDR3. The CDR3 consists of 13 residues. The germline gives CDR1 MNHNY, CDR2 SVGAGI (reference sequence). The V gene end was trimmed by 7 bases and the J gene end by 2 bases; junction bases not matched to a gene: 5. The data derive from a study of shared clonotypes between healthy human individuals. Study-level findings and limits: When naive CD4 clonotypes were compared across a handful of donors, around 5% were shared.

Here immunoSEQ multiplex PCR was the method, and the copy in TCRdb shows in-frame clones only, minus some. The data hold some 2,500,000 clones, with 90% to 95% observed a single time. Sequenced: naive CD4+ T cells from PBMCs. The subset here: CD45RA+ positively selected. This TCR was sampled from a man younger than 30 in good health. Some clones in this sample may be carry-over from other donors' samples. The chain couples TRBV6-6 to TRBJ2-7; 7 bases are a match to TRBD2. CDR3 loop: CASTPRGAYEQYF. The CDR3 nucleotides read TGTGCCAGCACCCCTCGGGGGGCCTACGAGCAGTACTTC.